This TCR beta chain emerged from a study of technical replicates of blood from several donors. This table comes from immunoSEQ multiplex PCR, and its TCRdb copy is limited to in-frame clones, with some not included. This table holds around 70,000 clones, just under 97% found once. The CDR3 has 15 residues. The junction had 7 bases not matched to a gene; V was cut back by 6 bases and J by 5 bases. Germline V gene lookup returns CDR1 SNHLY and CDR2 FYNNEI. The TCR was taken from a human donor in good health. The chain is built from TRBV2 and TRBJ2-5, with 12 bases identical to TRBD2. Source material: T cells isolated from PBMCs. The chain's CDR3 is CASRRLAGAGETQYF. The CDR3 DNA follows: TGTGCCAGCAGGCGACTAGCGGGGGCCGGGGAGACCCAGTACTTC.